A selection of T cell receptor beta chains follows, all from one sample in a study of blood T cells in healthy people across ages. TCRdb reprocessed the 5' RACE reads with MiXCR, giving one entry per CDR3 protein. The table shows roughly 800,000 distinct CDR3 sequences, with 35% to 40% occurring only once. Sequences were obtained from blood. These receptor sequences come from a man younger than 30 in good health. CDR3s include the opening cysteine and the closing phenylalanine or tryptophan. D genes are given only for firm matches. Size tells how often a clone was seen (once, few, many) or the class of an expanded clone, and some rows leave it out.

clone_size,cdr3_length,j_call,d_call,v_call,cdr3_aa,cdr3_nt
NA,14,TRBJ1-5,TRBD1,TRBV29-1,CSVAEGADGQPQHF,TGCAGCGTTGCCGAGGGGGCGGACGGTCAGCCCCAGCATTTT
NA,17,TRBJ2-3,TRBD1,TRBV2,CASSDTFAGGITDTQYF,TGTGCCAGCAGTGATACGTTCGCAGGGGGCATAACAGATACGCAGTATTTT
few,12,TRBJ2-2,NA,TRBV5-1,CASNPNTGELFF,TGCGCCAGCAACCCGAACACCGGGGAGCTGTTTTTT
NA,16,TRBJ1-2,TRBD1,TRBV7-9,CASSPRQGVPNYGYTF,TGTGCCAGCAGCCCACGACAGGGAGTCCCTAACTATGGCTACACCTTC
NA,15,TRBJ2-3,NA,TRBV4-3,CASSQEGQFTDTQYF,TGCGCCAGCAGCCAAGAGGGGCAGTTCACAGATACGCAGTATTTT
few,15,TRBJ2-3,TRBD2,TRBV6-1,CASSELGGGTDTQYF,TGTGCCAGCAGTGAATTGGGGGGGGGCACAGATACGCAGTATTTT
NA,15,TRBJ2-2,NA,TRBV5-1,CASSSFGSDTGELFF,TGCGCCAGCAGCTCATTCGGTAGCGACACCGGGGAGCTGTTTTTT
NA,15,TRBJ1-5,NA,TRBV3-1,CASSQGNGENQPQHF,TGTGCCAGCAGCCAAGGTAACGGGGAAAATCAGCCCCAGCATTTT
NA,14,TRBJ1-1,NA,TRBV7-2,CATVRAPENTEAFF,TGTGCCACCGTTCGGGCACCGGAGAACACTGAAGCTTTCTTT
many,15,TRBJ2-7,NA,TRBV7-2,CASSLGLQSSYEQYF,TGTGCCAGCAGCTTAGGGCTACAGAGCTCCTACGAGCAGTACTTC
few,16,TRBJ2-4,NA,TRBV7-9,CASSLEQGLAKNIQYF,TGTGCCAGCAGCTTAGAGCAGGGCTTAGCCAAAAACATTCAGTACTTC
few,14,TRBJ1-1,NA,TRBV6-5,CASSYASGNTEAFF,TGTGCCAGCAGTTACGCGTCAGGGAACACTGAAGCTTTCTTT
NA,12,TRBJ1-1,NA,TRBV20-1,CSASADITEAFF,TGCAGTGCTAGTGCAGATATTACTGAAGCTTTCTTT
many,14,TRBJ2-7,NA,TRBV7-2,CASNQGIFGNEQYF,TGTGCCAGCAACCAGGGTATCTTCGGCAACGAGCAGTACTTC
once,13,TRBJ1-2,NA,TRBV7-2,CASSATRQDGYTF,TGTGCCAGCAGCGCAACGAGACAGGATGGCTACACCTTC
few,14,TRBJ1-1,NA,TRBV13,CASSWGAVDTEAFF,TGTGCCAGCAGCTGGGGGGCCGTTGACACTGAAGCTTTCTTT
few,14,TRBJ2-7,NA,TRBV2,CASSERFQGGEQYF,TGTGCCAGCAGTGAACGGTTCCAGGGAGGTGAGCAGTACTTC
few,16,TRBJ2-7,NA,TRBV7-9,CASSPGPWPGSHEQYF,TGTGCCAGCAGCCCCGGACCTTGGCCAGGGTCCCACGAGCAGTACTTC
many,13,TRBJ1-2,NA,TRBV20-1,CSARGDLSYGYTF,TGCAGTGCTAGAGGGGATTTGTCCTATGGCTACACCTTC
many,14,TRBJ2-1,NA,TRBV7-2,CASSLAGRNNEQFF,TGTGCCAGCAGCTTAGCGGGACGGAACAATGAGCAGTTCTTC
few,14,TRBJ1-1,NA,TRBV7-9,CASSLVIGNTEAFF,TGTGCCAGCAGCTTAGTCATCGGGAACACTGAAGCTTTCTTT
NA,14,TRBJ1-1,NA,TRBV10-3,CAISDGRENTEAFF,TGTGCCATCAGTGATGGCAGGGAGAACACTGAAGCTTTCTTT
few,12,TRBJ2-7,NA,TRBV20-1,CSAFQGRYEQYF,TGCAGTGCTTTCCAGGGGCGCTACGAGCAGTACTTC
few,12,TRBJ2-7,NA,TRBV6-5,CATGQGVIEQYF,TGTGCCACGGGGCAGGGAGTGATCGAGCAGTACTTC
few,14,TRBJ1-1,NA,TRBV6-2/TRBV6-3,CASTPYGLHTEAFF,TGTGCCAGCACTCCCTACGGTCTGCACACTGAAGCTTTCTTT
NA,16,TRBJ1-4,TRBD1,TRBV12-3/TRBV12-4,CANSLGTGGVFEKLFF,TGTGCCAACAGTTTAGGGACAGGGGGCGTGTTTGAAAAACTGTTTTTT
NA,16,TRBJ2-5,NA,TRBV12-3/TRBV12-4,CASSYGQGGIKRTQYF,TGTGCCAGCAGTTATGGCCAGGGGGGGATCAAGAGAACCCAGTACTTC
few,17,TRBJ2-1,NA,TRBV21-1,CASSPAPSNPVYNEQFF,TGTGCCAGCAGCCCCGCCCCTTCCAATCCTGTTTACAATGAGCAGTTCTTC
many,15,TRBJ2-3,NA,TRBV20-1,CSATPGRTSTDTQYF,TGCAGTGCTACACCGGGACGGACTAGCACAGATACGCAGTATTTT
NA,19,TRBJ1-1,TRBD1,TRBV30,CAWSVKRRDRHHPNTEAFF,TGTGCCTGGAGTGTAAAACGTCGGGACAGGCATCATCCGAACACTGAAGCTTTCTTT
NA,12,TRBJ1-1,NA,TRBV12-3/TRBV12-4,CATRRGGTEAFF,TGTGCTACGCGACGAGGGGGTACTGAAGCTTTCTTT
NA,13,TRBJ2-3,TRBD2,TRBV12-3/TRBV12-4,CASGGGTSDTQYF,TGTGCCAGCGGGGGGGGTACTTCAGATACGCAGTATTTT
many,14,TRBJ1-2,TRBD1,TRBV12-3/TRBV12-4,CASSLGTGGSGGTF,TGTGCCAGCAGTTTAGGAACAGGGGGCTCCGGTGGCACCTTC
many,16,TRBJ2-7,TRBD1,TRBV4-2,CASSLMGQGSSYEQYF,TGTGCCAGCAGTCTAATGGGACAGGGGTCCTCCTACGAGCAGTACTTC
few,17,TRBJ1-4,NA,TRBV12-3/TRBV12-4,CASSQLTLGRINEKLFF,TGTGCCAGCAGCCAACTTACCCTGGGACGGATTAATGAAAAACTGTTTTTT
NA,15,TRBJ1-4,NA,TRBV4-1,CASSQTDRTNEKLFF,TGCGCCAGCAGCCAAACCGACAGAACGAATGAAAAACTGTTTTTT
NA,14,TRBJ2-7,NA,TRBV6-5,CASRRNRDAGEQYF,TGTGCCAGCCGGCGGAACCGGGACGCCGGAGAGCAGTACTTC
NA,17,TRBJ2-3,TRBD2,TRBV20-1,CSARASRGLRHTDAQYF,TGCAGTGCTAGAGCCAGCCGGGGACTACGACACACAGATGCGCAGTATTTT
NA,12,TRBJ2-5,NA,TRBV5-5,CASSLVYRAQYF,TGTGCCAGCAGCTTGGTTTATCGTGCGCAGTACTTC
few,16,TRBJ2-3,TRBD1,TRBV19,CASSPPRQGVTDTQYF,TGTGCCAGTAGCCCCCCCAGACAGGGGGTCACAGATACGCAGTATTTT
NA,16,TRBJ2-7,TRBD1,TRBV28,CASSSRQGASFYEQYF,TGTGCCAGCAGTTCCAGACAGGGGGCTAGTTTTTACGAGCAGTACTTC
NA,15,TRBJ2-1,TRBD1,TRBV28,CASSLRQGVRNEQFF,TGTGCCAGCAGTTTAAGACAGGGAGTAAGGAATGAGCAGTTCTTC
many,16,TRBJ2-7,NA,TRBV20-1,CSARDLGQPHSYEQYF,TGCAGTGCTAGAGACCTGGGACAACCCCATTCCTACGAGCAGTACTTC
once,12,TRBJ1-1,NA,TRBV10-3,CTISESTTEAFF,TGTACCATCAGTGAGTCGACTACTGAAGCTTTCTTT
few,12,TRBJ2-1,NA,TRBV20-1,CSAYLGSNEQFF,TGCAGTGCCTACCTGGGGAGCAATGAGCAGTTCTTC
few,12,TRBJ2-1,NA,TRBV2,CASSVRGYEQFF,TGTGCCAGCAGTGTACGGGGCTATGAGCAGTTCTTC
many,13,TRBJ2-5,NA,TRBV20-1,CSARPTVQETQYF,TGCAGTGCTAGACCCACCGTACAAGAGACCCAGTACTTC
many,12,TRBJ2-1,NA,TRBV7-2,CASSLAQGGAFF,TGTGCCAGCAGCTTAGCTCAGGGTGGCGCGTTCTTC
NA,15,TRBJ2-3,NA,TRBV12-3/TRBV12-4,CASSPLAKSTDTQYF,TGTGCCAGCAGTCCTCTAGCGAAGAGCACAGATACGCAGTATTTT
many,16,TRBJ2-3,TRBD2,TRBV20-1,CSAPRLAGEYTDTQYF,TGCAGTGCCCCTAGACTAGCGGGGGAGTACACAGATACGCAGTATTTT
NA,15,TRBJ2-2,NA,TRBV3-1,CASSQGGAVTGELFF,TGTGCCAGCAGCCAAGGGGGGGCTGTCACCGGGGAGCTGTTTTTT
few,18,TRBJ2-5,NA,TRBV1,CTSSQDPPRLAGAQEQYF,TGCACCAGCAGCCAAGATCCCCCTCGACTAGCGGGGGCTCAGGAGCAGTACTTC
few,20,TRBJ2-6,NA,TRBV11-2,CASSGSFGPEEISGANVLTF,TGTGCCAGCAGCGGATCCTTCGGACCGGAAGAAATCTCTGGGGCCAACGTCCTGACTTTC
NA,11,TRBJ2-1,NA,TRBV10-2,CASSESIEQFF,TGCGCCAGCAGTGAGTCTATCGAGCAGTTCTTC
NA,16,TRBJ1-6,NA,TRBV20-1,CSARGSASSYNSPLHF,TGCAGTGCTAGAGGCAGCGCGAGCTCCTATAATTCACCCCTCCACTTT